Listed below are T cell receptor beta chains from one sample, sequenced in a study of blood T cell repertoires in COVID-19. TCRdb keeps only in-frame clones here, not all; method: immunoSEQ multiplex PCR. The profile shows about 170,000 clones, 70% to 90% of them singletons. The specimen sequenced was peripheral blood. The receptors shown here come from a man aged 50 to 60 who had recovered from COVID-19. Both conserved end residues are part of each CDR3. A D gene is named only where the DNA matches it firmly. Clone sizes are given selectively: once, few, many, or a class where the clone is expanded.

j_call | clone_size | v_call | d_call | cdr3_nt | cdr3_aa
TRBJ1-2 | few | TRBV19 | - | TGTGCCAGTAGCCCCCGGGAGGCGGAATATGGCTACACCTTC | CASSPREAEYGYTF
TRBJ2-2 | - | TRBV4-1 | - | TGCGCCAGCAGCCAAGATGGGAGGTCGGGTACGGTGTTTTTT | CASSQDGRSGTVFF
TRBJ2-3 | - | TRBV4-1 | TRBD1 | TGCGCCAGCAGCCCTCGACAGGGTGAAGATACGCAGTATTTT | CASSPRQGEDTQYF
TRBJ2-1 | - | TRBV6-1 | TRBD1 | TGTGCCAGCAGTGAAATGACGGGACAGGGGGCGCGGCAGTTCTTC | CASSEMTGQGARQFF
TRBJ2-1 | once | TRBV18 | - | TGTGCCAGCTCCCCGGAGAATCCGCTGGGCAATGAGCAGTTCTTC | CASSPENPLGNEQFF
TRBJ1-2 | - | TRBV19 | - | TGTGCCAGTAGTTCGACAACAGGGATAGACGGGTACACCTTC | CASSSTTGIDGYTF
TRBJ2-7 | - | TRBV2 | - | TGTGCCAGCAGTGGGGGGCCCCCCCCCGAGCAGTACTTC | CASSGGPPPEQYF
TRBJ1-3 | - | TRBV30 | - | TGTGCCTGGAGTGTGGGCAGCTCTGGAAACACCATATATTTT | CAWSVGSSGNTIYF
TRBJ2-7 | - | TRBV29-1 | TRBD2 | TGCAGCGTTGCTACTAGCGGGAGTACCTACGAGCAGTACTTC | CSVATSGSTYEQYF
TRBJ2-7 | - | TRBV14 | - | TGTGCCAGCAGCCAATTCGGGAACATCTACGAGCAGTACTTC | CASSQFGNIYEQYF
TRBJ1-2 | - | TRBV28 | TRBD1 | TGTGCCAGCAGTTCGTTGACAGGGATTCATGGCTACACCTTC | CASSSLTGIHGYTF
TRBJ2-7 | - | TRBV2 | - | TGTGCCAGCATATACCGGGATTATTCCTACGAGCAGTACTTC | CASIYRDYSYEQYF
TRBJ1-2 | - | TRBV9 | - | TGTGCCAGCAGCGTAGCTTGGTCGGGCTATGGCTACACCTTC | CASSVAWSGYGYTF
TRBJ1-4 | - | TRBV6-5 | - | TGTGCCAGCAGTTACTCGGGGCAGAATGAAAAACTGTTTTTT | CASSYSGQNEKLFF
TRBJ1-1 | - | TRBV9 | TRBD1 | TGTGCCAGCAGCGTAGGAGCAGGGGGTATGAACACTGAAGCTTTCTTT | CASSVGAGGMNTEAFF
TRBJ1-3 | once | TRBV11-2 | - | TGTGCCAGCAGCTTAGATCAGTCCCCTGGAAACACCATATATTTT | CASSLDQSPGNTIYF
TRBJ2-7 | - | TRBV7-6 | TRBD1 | TGTGCCAGCAGCTTAGCGGCGGGGACAGGGTACAACGAGCAGTACTTC | CASSLAAGTGYNEQYF
TRBJ1-1 | - | TRBV7-8 | - | TGTGCCAGCAGCTTTGCGTGGGGCCTGAACACTGAAGCTTTCTTT | CASSFAWGLNTEAFF
TRBJ2-3 | - | TRBV7-3 | - | TGTGCCAGCAGCTTATTTCCGGCTAGCTGGACCCGCACAGATACGCAGTATTTT | CASSLFPASWTRTDTQYF
TRBJ1-1 | once | TRBV11-1 | - | TGTGCCAGCAGCTTAGGGCATAACACTGAAGCTTTCTTT | CASSLGHNTEAFF
TRBJ2-1 | - | TRBV5-1 | TRBD2 | TGCGCCAGCAGCTCCGAAGCAGGACTAGCTCGACAGTTCTTC | CASSSEAGLARQFF
TRBJ2-2 | - | TRBV5-1 | TRBD2 | TGCGCCAGCAGCAAAAGACCCGGGACTAGCGGGGGTAACACCGGGGAGCTGTTTTTT | CASSKRPGTSGGNTGELFF
TRBJ2-7 | - | TRBV5-4 | TRBD1 | TGTGCCAGCAGCCTCCGGGACAGGGGACCCTACGAGCAGTACTTC | CASSLRDRGPYEQYF
TRBJ2-7 | - | TRBV6-6 | - | TGTGCCAGCAGTTACTCACCAGGATCTTTTTCGGGGGAGCAGTACTTC | CASSYSPGSFSGEQYF
TRBJ1-1 | once | TRBV5-6 | - | TGTGCCAGCGGCAGGGCTGCCACTGAAGCTTTCTTT | CASGRAATEAFF
TRBJ1-5 | - | TRBV7-2 | - | TGTGCCAGCAGCGGCGATGGGGGGGGTGGTCAGCCCCAGCATTTT | CASSGDGGGGQPQHF
TRBJ1-1 | - | TRBV3-1/TRBV3-2 | - | TGTGCCAGCAGCCCGGGGAGGGGATGGGGCACTGAAGCTTTCTTT | CASSPGRGWGTEAFF
TRBJ2-5 | few | TRBV14 | TRBD1 | TGTGCCAGCAGTCGAAACAGGGGGCAAGAGACCCAGTACTTC | CASSRNRGQETQYF
TRBJ2-3 | few | TRBV2 | TRBD2 | TGTGCCAGCAGGATCATGTCGGGAGGGGCAGATACGCAGTATTTT | CASRIMSGGADTQYF
TRBJ2-7 | - | TRBV7-2 | - | TGTGCCAGCAGCCCTTATGGCAGCTCCTACGAGCAGTACTTC | CASSPYGSSYEQYF
TRBJ1-1 | - | TRBV5-1 | - | TGCGCCAGCGGCCCGGGAAACACTGAAGCTTTCTTT | CASGPGNTEAFF
TRBJ2-7 | - | TRBV10-3 | TRBD1 | TGTGCCATCAGTGAGTCGGCAGGGGGCACCTACGAGCAGTACTTC | CAISESAGGTYEQYF
TRBJ2-2 | - | TRBV5-1 | TRBD1 | TGCGCCAGCAGCTTGTACCCCCCCGGGACAGGGGGTTCCGGGGAGCTGTTTTTT | CASSLYPPGTGGSGELFF
TRBJ1-1 | - | TRBV19 | - | TGTGCCAGTGCCACAGGGTGGGGGACTGAAGCTTTCTTT | CASATGWGTEAFF
TRBJ2-3 | - | TRBV19 | TRBD1 | TGTGCCAGTAGGGGACAGGGTGCAACAGATACGCAGTATTTT | CASRGQGATDTQYF
TRBJ1-5 | - | TRBV6-5 | - | TGTGCCAGCAGTCCTATACAGGGAGATCAGCCCCAGCATTTT | CASSPIQGDQPQHF
TRBJ1-1 | - | TRBV7-9 | - | TGTGCCAGCAGCTTATACAGGGCCGAGTGGGTTGACACTGAAGCTTTCTTT | CASSLYRAEWVDTEAFF
TRBJ2-3 | - | TRBV11-2 | - | TGTGCCAGCAGCTGGCTACAGGCTCAAAGCACAGATACGCAGTATTTT | CASSWLQAQSTDTQYF
TRBJ2-6 | - | TRBV6-5 | - | TGTGCCAGCAGTTTAACTGGGGGCTTTGGGGCCAACGTCCTGACTTTC | CASSLTGGFGANVLTF
TRBJ1-1 | - | TRBV7-2 | - | TGTGCCAGCAGCTTAATCCGTCAGGGCACTGAAGCTTTCTTT | CASSLIRQGTEAFF
TRBJ2-5 | - | TRBV2 | TRBD2 | TGTGCCAGCAGTGAACAGGTGGGACTAGGGGGAGAGACCCAGTACTTC | CASSEQVGLGGETQYF
TRBJ1-2 | - | TRBV14 | - | TGTGCCAGCAGCCAAGAGGGGCTTGGAGTAAGGGGCTACACCTTC | CASSQEGLGVRGYTF
TRBJ2-1 | - | TRBV4-2 | TRBD2 | TGTGCCAGCAGCCAAGGCGGGGGGGGACTCAATGAGCAGTTCTTC | CASSQGGGGLNEQFF
TRBJ2-7 | - | TRBV2 | - | TGTGCCAGCAGTGTGGAGACCTCCTACGAGCAGTACTTC | CASSVETSYEQYF
TRBJ2-2 | - | TRBV18 | - | TGTGCCAGCTCACCTTACGATGGCGGCGAGCTGTTTTTT | CASSPYDGGELFF
TRBJ1-2 | - | TRBV7-3 | TRBD1 | TGTGCCAGCAGCTTCGGACAGGGGCTTGGCTACACCTTC | CASSFGQGLGYTF
TRBJ1-5 | - | TRBV28 | - | TGTGCCAGCAGTTTCGGACTTTATAGCAATCAGCCCCAGCATTTT | CASSFGLYSNQPQHF
TRBJ2-7 | - | TRBV18 | - | TGTGCCAGCTCGCGTAATACAGGGCTCGGCTCCTACGAGCAGTACTTC | CASSRNTGLGSYEQYF
TRBJ2-7 | once | TRBV29-1 | TRBD2 | TGCAGCGTTGCGGGAGGGGACACTTCTTCCTACGAGCAGTACTTC | CSVAGGDTSSYEQYF
TRBJ2-5 | - | TRBV11-2 | TRBD2 | TGTGCCAGCAGCCCCTCAGCGGGGGGGCAAGAGACCCAGTACTTC | CASSPSAGGQETQYF
TRBJ2-3 | - | TRBV28 | TRBD1 | TGTGCCAGCAGTTTAGACAGGGCGGTAGATACGCAGTATTTT | CASSLDRAVDTQYF
TRBJ1-6 | - | TRBV4-3 | TRBD1 | TGCGCCAGCAGCCAAGTTCCTCAGGCAGGGGGTGAGGTTCTCCACTTT | CASSQVPQAGGEVLHF
TRBJ1-6 | - | TRBV11-2 | TRBD1 | TGTGCCAGCAGCCCCAGGTCCGACTGGGACAGGGGAGGATCACCCCTCCACTTT | CASSPRSDWDRGGSPLHF
TRBJ2-5 | - | TRBV9 | TRBD1 | TGTGCCAGCAGCGCGACAGGGTTGGGAGAGACCCAGTACTTC | CASSATGLGETQYF
TRBJ2-5 | - | TRBV28 | - | TGTGCCAGCAGTCCCACGGAAGAGACCCAGTACTTC | CASSPTEETQYF
TRBJ2-1 | - | TRBV7-9 | - | TGTGCCAGCAGCCCCGGCAGGAGCGGGCTCTACAATGAGCAGTTCTTC | CASSPGRSGLYNEQFF
TRBJ2-7 | - | TRBV7-2 | TRBD1 | TGTGCCAGCAGCTCGCCGGGACAGACCTACGAGCAGTACTTC | CASSSPGQTYEQYF
TRBJ2-1 | - | TRBV6-5 | - | TGTGCCAGCAGTTACTCAATAGCCGCATCCTACAATGAGCAGTTCTTC | CASSYSIAASYNEQFF
TRBJ2-7 | - | TRBV7-3 | - | TGTGCCAGCAGCTTAAGACCGGCTCCTAGCTCCTACGAGCAGTACTTC | CASSLRPAPSSYEQYF